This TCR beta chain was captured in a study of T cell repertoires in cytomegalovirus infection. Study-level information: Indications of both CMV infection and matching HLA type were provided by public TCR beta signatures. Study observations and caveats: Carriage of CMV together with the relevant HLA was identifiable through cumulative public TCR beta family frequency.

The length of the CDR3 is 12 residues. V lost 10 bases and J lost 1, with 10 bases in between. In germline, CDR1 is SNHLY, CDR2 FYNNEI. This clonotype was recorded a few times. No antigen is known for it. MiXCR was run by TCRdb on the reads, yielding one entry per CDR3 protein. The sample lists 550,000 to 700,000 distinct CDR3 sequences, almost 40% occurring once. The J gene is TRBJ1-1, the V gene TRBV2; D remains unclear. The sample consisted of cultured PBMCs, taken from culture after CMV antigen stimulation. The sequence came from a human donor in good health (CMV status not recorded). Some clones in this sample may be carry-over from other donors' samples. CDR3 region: CATTRRNTEAFF. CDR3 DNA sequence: TGTGCCACCACCAGGAGGAACACTGAAGCTTTCTTT. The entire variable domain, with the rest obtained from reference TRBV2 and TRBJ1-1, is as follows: EPEVTQTPSHQVTQMGQEVILRCVPISNHLYFYWYRQILGQKVEFLVSFYNNEISEKSEIFDDQFSVERPDGSNFTLKIRSTKLEDSAMYFCATTRRNTEAFFGQGTRLTVV.